Shown below are 24 T cell receptor beta chains from a single sample sequenced in a study of cytomegalovirus exposure and HLA in healthy donors. With 60 Vbeta and 13 Jbeta primers, the PCR was carried out. Here immunoSEQ multiplex PCR was the method, and the copy in TCRdb shows in-frame clones only, minus some. Among over 100,000 clones, around 84% were seen once, and the ten largest hold 2.5% to 3.5%. Sequenced input: PBMCs. Every receptor here comes from a woman aged 18-30 years in good health and CMV-seropositive.

The rearrangement joins TRBV5-6 to TRBJ2-7; 8 nucleotides agree with TRBD1. In germline, CDR1 is SGHDT, CDR2 YYEEEE. The CDR3 totals 14 residues. After removal of 0 bases from V and 4 bases from J, the junction contained 3 bases not matched to a gene. The CDR3 DNA reads as TGTGCCAGCAGCTTGGGGACAGGGCAATACGAGCAGTACTTC. This gives the protein CASSLGTGQYEQYF.

The chain is built from TRBV27 and TRBJ2-5; 8 positions agree with TRBD2. Germline CDR1 reads MNHEY; CDR2 reads SMNVEV (reference sequence). The CDR3 is made up of 13 amino acids. V lost 2 bases to trimming and J lost 7 bases; unmatched junction nucleotides: 3. CDR3 region: CASSLGLAGTQYF. CDR3 nucleotide sequence: TGTGCCAGCAGTTTAGGGCTAGCGGGGACCCAGTACTTC.

This chain uses TRBV29-1 with TRBJ1-2; D unresolved. V was cut by 7 bases and J by 0 bases, with 18 bases left in between. Germline lookup yields CDR1 SQVTM and CDR2 ANQGSEA. This CDR3 comprises 15 residues. CDR3 residues: CSDLTTGNSNYGYTF. Here the CDR3 DNA reads TGCAGCGACCTCACCACCGGTAATTCTAACTATGGCTACACCTTC.

This chain connects TRBV5-6 to TRBJ2-5; perhaps TRBD1 as D (5 bases). CDR1 SGHDT and CDR2 YYEEEE come from the germline V gene. V was clipped by 1 base and J by 3 bases, with 10 bases between them. The CDR3 has 14 residues. CDR3 sequence reads: CASSLFGAEETQYF. The CDR3 DNA reads as TGTGCCAGCAGCTTGTTTGGGGCGGAAGAGACCCAGTACTTC.

This chain connects TRBV25-1 to TRBJ1-2; weak D call: TRBD1 (5 bases). V lost 7 bases and J lost 3, with 15 bases in between. The CDR3 covers 14 residues. Germline CDR1 is MGHDK and CDR2 is SYGVNS. Here the CDR3 reads CASTSEGEDYGYTF. The CDR3 nucleotides are TGTGCCAGCACCTCAGAAGGGGAGGACTATGGCTACACCTTC.

The gene calls are TRBV5-1 and TRBJ1-4, with D possibly being TRBD1 (6 bases). V lost 0 bases and J 8 bases, leaving 17 bases between the germline ends. Germline V gives CDR1 SGHRS, CDR2 YFSETQ. The CDR3 runs 16 residues. The CDR3 DNA is TGCGCCAGCAGCTTGGAGGGGGGGTCCGCCAGGGAAAAACTGTTTTTT. The encoded protein is CASSLEGGSAREKLFF. The full variable domain, in which reference TRBV5-1 and TRBJ1-4 provide the parts outside the CDR3, is KAGVTQTPRYLIKTRGQQVTLSCSPISGHRSVSWYQQTPGQGLQFLFEYFSETQRNKGNFPGRFSGRQFSNSRSEMNVSTLELGDSALYLCASSLEGGSAREKLFFGSGTQLSVL.

The chain joins TRBV4-1 to TRBJ1-2; TRBD1 might be the D (6 bases). V shed 1 base and J shed 6 bases, with 12 bases lying between them. CDR1 MGHRA and CDR2 YSYEKL come from the germline V gene. The length of the CDR3 is 14 residues. CDR3: CASSQGDRNDGYTF. CDR3 coding DNA: TGCGCCAGCAGCCAAGGTGACAGGAACGATGGCTACACCTTC.

The chain couples TRBV19 to TRBJ2-2, with D perhaps matching TRBD1 (5 bases). The CDR3 is 15 residues long. The V gene lost 6 bases and the J gene lost 3 bases, with 14 bases spanning the gap. Looked up from germline, CDR1 is LNHDA and CDR2 is SQIVND (reference sequence). CDR3 DNA sequence: TGTGCCAGTAGGAGGCAGGGCGAAGACACCGGGGAGCTGTTTTTT. Its protein product is CASRRQGEDTGELFF.

The V gene is TRBV19, the J gene TRBJ1-4; D gene unclear. Germline values: CDR1 LNHDA, CDR2 SQIVND (reference sequence). The CDR3 runs 14 residues. Between the trimmed V and J ends, which lost 2 bases and 8 bases, there was a span of 12 bases. The CDR3 loop is CASSISVGWEKLFF. For the CDR3, the DNA is TGTGCCAGTAGTATATCGGTTGGTTGGGAAAAACTGTTTTTT.

This clone was recorded at least ten times. V usage is TRBV9 and J usage is TRBJ1-2, with a tentative D call TRBD1 (5 bases). Germline V gene sequence: CDR1 SGDLS, CDR2 YYNGEE. V was shortened by 7 bases and J by 5 bases, with 9 bases between the two germline ends. The CDR3 length is 11 residues. CDR3 sequence reads: CASGGSYGYTF. The CDR3 DNA is TGTGCCAGCGGGGGGAGTTATGGCTACACCTTC. The entire variable domain, with the rest obtained from reference TRBV9 and TRBJ1-2, is as follows: DSGVTQTPKHLITATGQRVTLRCSPRSGDLSVYWYQQSLDQGLQFLIQYYNGEERAKGNILERFSAQQFPDLHSELNLSSLELGDSALYFCASGGSYGYTFGSGTRLTVV.

This rearrangement joins TRBV12-5 to TRBJ1-5; D gene ambiguous. Between the trimmed V and J ends, which lost 5 bases and 4 bases, there was a span of 9 bases. Per the germline V gene, CDR1 is LGHNT and CDR2 is FRNRAP. The length of the CDR3 is 13 residues. The CDR3 DNA is TGTGCTAGTGGTATCGGGTATAATCAGCCCCAGCATTTT. It codes for CASGIGYNQPQHF.

This clone has just one count. The chain has TRBV12-5 and TRBJ2-7; 8 bases map to TRBD2. The ends lost 0 bases at V and 2 bases at J; junction bases unmatched: 6. The CDR3 runs 16 residues. CDR1 is LGHNT, CDR2 FRNRAP, per germline. The CDR3 bases are TGTGCTAGTGGTTTGGTACCGGGGGGGGGCCCCTACGAGCAGTACTTC. Protein sequence: CASGLVPGGGPYEQYF.

This clone was picked up one time. The CDR3 sequence: CASSSRHPMVSEQYF. The CDR3 DNA reads TGTGCCAGCAGTTCTCGACATCCCATGGTCTCCGAGCAGTACTTC. The gene calls are TRBV2 and TRBJ2-7; D uncertain. CDR1 and CDR2 from the germline V gene are SNHLY and FYNNEI. The CDR3 totals 15 residues. V lost 5 bases and J 6 bases, leaving 20 bases between the germline ends.

The table lists this clone with a count of one. V is TRBV29-1 and J is TRBJ2-3, with D possibly matching TRBD2 (6 bases). V lost 4 bases, J lost 5 bases, and 13 bases lay in between. The CDR3 is 13 amino acids. Per the germline V gene, CDR1 is SQVTM and CDR2 is ANQGSEA. CDR3 nucleotide sequence: TGCAGCGTTGCGGGGGAAGCGGGAGATACGCAGTATTTT. Encoded protein: CSVAGEAGDTQYF.

With regard to this clone: The sample contains more than one DNA sequence encoding this CDR3. The chain is built from TRBV5-1 and TRBJ2-1; 7 bases are shared with TRBD2. CDR1 SGHRS and CDR2 YFSETQ come from the germline V gene. CDR3 length: 15 residues. Trimming cost V 0 bases and J 2 bases; bases outside gene matches: 2. The CDR3 protein is CASSLGGTTYNEQFF. The CDR3 DNA is TGCGCCAGCAGCTTGGGGGGGACTACCTACAATGAGCAGTTCTTC.

This rearrangement joins TRBV6-4 to TRBJ1-5; no reliable D call. There are 14 residues in the CDR3. Trimming removed 3 bases from V and 4 bases from J, with 10 bases in between. Germline loops: CDR1 MRHNA, CDR2 SNTAGT. CDR3 region: CASSESVENQPQHF. The DNA of the CDR3 is TGTGCCAGCAGTGAATCTGTAGAGAATCAGCCCCAGCATTTT.

The chain joins TRBV6-5 to TRBJ1-1; tentative D call: TRBD1 (5 bases). V dropped 6 bases and J dropped 8 bases, with 10 bases sitting between them. This CDR3 is 11 amino acids long. In germline, CDR1 is MNHEY, CDR2 SVGAGI. CDR3 sequence: CASRDYREAFF. The CDR3 DNA sequence: TGTGCCAGCAGGGACTACAGGGAAGCTTTCTTT.

This chain links TRBV5-4 with TRBJ2-5; D is possibly TRBD2 (6 bases). The germline V gene encodes CDR1 SGHNT and CDR2 YYREEE (reference sequence). The CDR3 is made up of 16 amino acids. V shed 0 bases and J shed 1 base, with 13 bases lying between them. The CDR3 loop is CASSLVRLGLQETQYF. The DNA for the CDR3 is TGTGCCAGCAGCTTGGTCAGGTTGGGACTCCAAGAGACCCAGTACTTC.

The CDR3 region is CAISESRWSYEQYF. For the CDR3, the DNA is TGTGCCATCAGTGAGTCCCGTTGGAGCTACGAGCAGTACTTC. This sequence joins TRBV10-3 and TRBJ2-7; D is uncertain. The CDR3 covers 14 residues. Germline V gives CDR1 ENHRY, CDR2 SYGVKD. V lost 0 bases and J lost 3, with 9 bases in between.

The chain has TRBV27 and TRBJ2-2; D is possibly TRBD1 (6 bases). V shed 6 bases and J shed 5 bases, with 19 bases lying between them. The CDR3 is 16 residues long. Per germline, CDR1 MNHEY and CDR2 SMNVEV (reference sequence). The CDR3 loop reads CASSAPGQTHTGELFF. The CDR3 coding sequence is TGTGCCAGCAGCGCCCCGGGACAAACACATACCGGGGAGCTGTTTTTT.

This chain links TRBV5-1 with TRBJ2-5; TRBD2 matches 8 bases. CDR3 length: 15 amino acids. V lost 3 bases, J lost 1 base, and 5 bases stayed unmatched. The germline CDR1 and CDR2 sequences are SGHRS and YFSETQ. CDR3 amino acids: CASSSSTSGQETQYF. The CDR3 coding sequence is TGCGCCAGCAGCTCCTCAACTAGCGGCCAAGAGACCCAGTACTTC. The variable domain in full, with the rest retrieved from reference TRBV5-1 and TRBJ2-5, is KAGVTQTPRYLIKTRGQQVTLSCSPISGHRSVSWYQQTPGQGLQFLFEYFSETQRNKGNFPGRFSGRQFSNSRSEMNVSTLELGDSALYLCASSSSTSGQETQYFGPGTRLLVL.

This clone was counted only a few times. The genes are TRBV18 and TRBJ2-7; D perhaps matches TRBD2 (6 bases). CDR3 length equals 13 residues. Between the trimmed V and J ends, which lost 5 bases and 3 bases, there was a span of 11 bases. Germline V gene data show CDR1 as KGHSH and CDR2 as LQKENI. The CDR3 nucleotides are TGTGCCAGCTCAGAGGACTACCTCTACGAGCAGTACTTC. Its protein is CASSEDYLYEQYF.

The rearrangement links TRBV9 to TRBJ2-5, with D perhaps matching TRBD2 (7 bases). The CDR3 length is 13 residues. The V and J ends lost 4 bases and 1 base respectively, with 8 bases between them. Germline V gene data show CDR1 as SGDLS and CDR2 as YYNGEE. CDR3 sequence: CASSRGAQETQYF. The CDR3 nucleotides are TGTGCCAGCAGCCGGGGGGCCCAAGAGACCCAGTACTTC.

The chain carries TRBV7-9 and TRBJ1-1; TRBD1 is a possible D gene (5 bases). The CDR3 contains 17 residues. Germline loops: CDR1 SEHNR, CDR2 FQNEAQ (reference sequence). V was shortened by 5 bases and J by 4 bases, with 23 bases between the two germline ends. CDR3 DNA: TGTGCCAGCAGCCCCACAGGTGGTTTAAGTGGTGGCACTGAAGCTTTCTTT. Translation: CASSPTGGLSGGTEAFF.